The 28 T cell receptor beta chains presented below share a single source sample, sequenced in a study of T-cell memory formation after mild COVID-19. Using its own MiXCR run on the 5' RACE reads, TCRdb lists one record per CDR3 protein. Of 300,000 to 400,000 distinct CDR3 sequences listed, 28% are singletons. Material: PBMCs or a T cell subset sorted from them (not recorded which). Every receptor here comes from an adult woman who had mild COVID-19 (a few samples of this study predate the infection). Cell type and time point are not known.

This clonotype was seen a few times. The gene calls are TRBV6-1 and TRBJ1-2; D remains unclear. The CDR3 is 14 residues long. The V gene's germline CDR1 is MNHNS and CDR2 SASEGT. V dropped 9 bases and J dropped 5 bases, with 19 bases sitting between them. This CDR3 reads CASSRGSGIYGYTF. The CDR3, as DNA: TGTGCCAGTTCCCGCGGATCCGGCATTTATGGCTACACCTTC.

This rearrangement joins TRBV28 to TRBJ2-4, with D hard to call. The CDR3 sequence is 13 residues long. Trimming removed 8 bases from V and 9 bases from J, with 17 bases in between. Germline assignment: CDR1 MDHEN and CDR2 SYDVKM. CDR3 in amino acids: CASETMDGVIQYF. CDR3 DNA sequence: TGTGCCAGCGAAACTATGGACGGTGTCATTCAGTACTTC.

The chain employs TRBV10-3 and TRBJ1-4; D is ambiguous. Germline values: CDR1 ENHRY, CDR2 SYGVKD. V was shortened by 0 bases and J by 2 bases, with 7 bases between the two germline ends. There are 15 residues in the CDR3. The CDR3 DNA sequence: TGTGCCATCAGTGAGTCGGCAGCTACTAATGAAAAACTGTTTTTT. This gives the protein CAISESAATNEKLFF.

This clonotype was counted between two and nine times. The chain uses TRBV5-1 and TRBJ2-5, with 8 bases aligning to TRBD2. The CDR3 runs 14 residues. In germline, CDR1 is SGHRS, CDR2 YFSETQ. The V gene end was trimmed by 3 bases and the J gene end by 3 bases; junction bases not matched to a gene: 4. The CDR3 sequence: CASSSGTREETQYF. In DNA form, the CDR3 reads TGCGCCAGCAGCTCCGGGACTAGGGAAGAGACCCAGTACTTC.

V gene TRBV2 combines with J gene TRBJ2-7; D remains unclear. Germline assignment: CDR1 SNHLY and CDR2 FYNNEI. The CDR3 length is 14 residues. V dropped 1 base and J dropped 6 bases, with 13 bases sitting between them. CDR3 bases: TGTGCCAGCAGTGAAGGTCAGGATTCCCTCGAGCAGTACTTC. Protein: CASSEGQDSLEQYF.

The V gene is TRBV20-1, the J gene TRBJ1-2; 7 bases align to TRBD1. The length of the CDR3 is 11 residues. Germline values: CDR1 DFQATT, CDR2 SNEGSKA (reference sequence). The CDR3 loop reads CSRRGPYGYTF. The CDR3 DNA reads TGCAGCCGGAGGGGGCCCTATGGCTACACCTTC.

This clonotype has only a few counts. The rearrangement uses TRBV24-1 and TRBJ2-1; 10 bases map to TRBD2. The CDR3 spans 16 residues. CDR1 KGHDR and CDR2 SFDVKD come from the germline V gene. Trimming removed 3 bases from V and 6 bases from J; junction bases left unmatched: 7. The CDR3: CATSDRSGRAINEQFF. The CDR3 DNA sequence: TGTGCCACCAGTGATAGGAGCGGGAGGGCCATCAATGAGCAGTTCTTC.

This chain links TRBV5-5 with TRBJ2-2; TRBD1 is a possible D gene (5 bases). The CDR3 totals 13 residues. The germline V and J ends were trimmed by 7 bases and 4 bases, with 11 bases remaining between them. Germline V gives CDR1 SGHKS, CDR2 YYEKEE (reference sequence). The CDR3 loop is CASHQGGTGELFF. The CDR3 DNA reads TGTGCCAGCCATCAGGGTGGCACCGGGGAGCTGTTTTTT.

This rearrangement joins TRBV21-1 to TRBJ1-2; the table's D call TRBD1 went unverified against the DNA. TRBV21-1 is a known pseudogene. This CDR3 is built from 18 residues. The CDR3 coding sequence is TGTGCCAGCAGCAAAGATAATGGGACAGGGTGTAGTAACTATGGCTACACCTTC. Translated, it gives CASSKDNGTGCSNYGYTF.

The CDR3 coding sequence is TGTGCCAGCAGCTTAGATCTAACAGGGGGCTGGAATGAGCAGTTCTTC. Translated: CASSLDLTGGWNEQFF. The chain links TRBV11-2 to TRBJ2-1, with 9 nucleotides matching TRBD1. CDR3 length: 16 amino acids. Germline trimming cut 0 bases from V and 7 bases from J; bases unmatched to any gene: 7. Germline V gene sequence: CDR1 SGHAT, CDR2 FQNNGV.

The rearrangement uses TRBV12-3 or TRBV12-4 and TRBJ2-2, with no clear D. The V and J ends lost 2 bases and 2 bases respectively, with 12 bases between them. The CDR3 loop spans 16 amino acids. This chain's CDR3 is CASSLLRADNTGELFF. CDR3 coding DNA: TGTGCCAGCAGTTTACTACGGGCAGATAACACCGGGGAGCTGTTTTTT.

This clonotype was picked up a small number of times. V gene TRBV5-1 combines with J gene TRBJ2-7, with D perhaps matching TRBD1 (6 bases). Per germline, CDR1 SGHRS and CDR2 YFSETQ. This CDR3 is 15 amino acids long. The V gene lost 2 bases and the J gene lost 2 bases, with 14 bases spanning the gap. The CDR3 reads CASSLQGLPPYEQYF. The CDR3 DNA sequence: TGCGCCAGCAGCTTACAGGGCCTACCACCCTACGAGCAGTACTTC.

This clonotype was counted a few times. The CDR3 sequence: CASSISSGANVLTF. DNA of the CDR3: TGTGCCAGCAGTATAAGCTCTGGGGCCAACGTCCTGACTTTC. The rearrangement joins TRBV12-3 or TRBV12-4 to TRBJ2-6; no clear D. Trimming took 5 bases from V and 0 from J, leaving 5 bases between them. The CDR3 consists of 14 residues.

This clonotype was observed at least ten times. The chain joins TRBV5-1 to TRBJ2-5; unclear D gene. The CDR3 totals 14 residues. The germline V gene has CDR1 SGHRS and CDR2 YFSETQ. V lost 0 bases to trimming and J lost 2 bases, with 8 bases between them. CDR3 sequence: CASSLAASQETQYF. CDR3 coding DNA: TGCGCCAGCAGCTTGGCTGCATCTCAAGAGACCCAGTACTTC.

This clonotype was detected a few times. V is TRBV5-1 and J is TRBJ2-7; 11 nucleotides line up with TRBD1. In germline, CDR1 is SGHRS, CDR2 YFSETQ. CDR3 length equals 15 residues. Trimming took 5 bases from V and 6 from J; bases not matched to a gene: 10. The CDR3 DNA follows: TGCGCCAGCAGGCCCGGGACAGGGGGAACCCCCGAGCAGTACTTC. Translating it yields CASRPGTGGTPEQYF.

The chain combines TRBV27 with TRBJ2-5, with 9 bases that match TRBD2. Looked up from germline, CDR1 is MNHEY and CDR2 is SMNVEV (reference sequence). V trimming: 3 bases; J trimming: 1 base; junction bases outside the gene matches: 6. The CDR3 extends over 16 amino acids. CDR3 protein: CASSFSWRGGQETQYF. CDR3 DNA: TGTGCCAGCAGTTTTTCATGGCGGGGGGGCCAAGAGACCCAGTACTTC.

The chain is built from TRBV5-1 and TRBJ2-3; D is perhaps TRBD2 (6 bases). V was shortened by 5 bases and J by 2 bases, with 12 bases between the two germline ends. The CDR3 sequence is 14 residues long. Looked up from germline, CDR1 is SGHRS and CDR2 is YFSETQ. The CDR3 sequence: CASRAASVTDTQYF. Here the CDR3 DNA reads TGCGCCAGCAGAGCGGCTAGCGTCACAGATACGCAGTATTTT. Looking up the rest from reference TRBV5-1 and TRBJ2-3 gives the full variable domain: KAGVTQTPRYLIKTRGQQVTLSCSPISGHRSVSWYQQTPGQGLQFLFEYFSETQRNKGNFPGRFSGRQFSNSRSEMNVSTLELGDSALYLCASRAASVTDTQYFGPGTRLTVL.

The chain is built from TRBV18 and TRBJ1-1; D call uncertain. Germline values: CDR1 KGHSH, CDR2 LQKENI. The CDR3 loop spans 13 amino acids. The germline V and J ends were trimmed by 1 base and 0 bases, with 3 bases remaining between them. As DNA, the CDR3 is TGTGCCAGCTCACCACAGCTGAACACTGAAGCTTTCTTT. Residues: CASSPQLNTEAFF.

This clonotype has more than one count but fewer than ten. The chain uses TRBV7-2 and TRBJ1-5; D ambiguous. V lost 3 bases and J 4 bases, leaving 7 bases between the germline ends. This CDR3 is built from 13 residues. Germline CDR1 is SGHTA and CDR2 is FQGNSA. This CDR3 reads CASSFGENQPQHF. In DNA, the CDR3 is TGTGCCAGCAGCTTCGGGGAAAATCAGCCCCAGCATTTT.

J is TRBJ2-3 and V is TRBV29-1, with D possibly matching TRBD2 (5 bases). V was cut by 7 bases and J by 6 bases, with 17 bases left in between. The CDR3 runs to 13 residues. Germline V lookup: CDR1 SQVTM, CDR2 ANQGSEA. Here the CDR3 DNA reads TGCAGCGGGTCCGGACCCACGGGGGATACGCAGTATTTT. Translating gives CSGSGPTGDTQYF.

This clonotype appeared a few times. The gene calls are TRBV12-3 or TRBV12-4 and TRBJ2-3, with TRBD2 matching over 10 bases. The CDR3 totals 16 residues. Trimming took 5 bases from V and 6 from J; bases not matched to a gene: 11. The CDR3 loop is CASSPSGGSHRDTQYF. CDR3 in DNA: TGTGCCAGCAGTCCTAGCGGGGGTAGTCACAGGGATACGCAGTATTTT.

The chain carries TRBV19 and TRBJ2-3; D is uncertain. Germline CDR1 is LNHDA and CDR2 is SQIVND (reference sequence). The V end was cut by 7 bases, the J end by 4 bases, with 15 bases between. The CDR3 extends over 14 amino acids. Here the CDR3 DNA reads TGTGCCAGTAACAGTCGGCCCGGCGCAGATACGCAGTATTTT. Translating it yields CASNSRPGADTQYF. Looking up the rest from reference TRBV19 and TRBJ2-3 gives the full variable domain: DGGITQSPKYLFRKEGQNVTLSCEQNLNHDAMYWYRQDPGQGLRLIYYSQIVNDFQKGDIAEGYSVSREKKESFPLTVTSAQKNPTAFYLCASNSRPGADTQYFGPGTRLTVL.

This clonotype has a handful of counts. This sequence joins TRBV4-1 and TRBJ2-3, with 10 bases fitting TRBD2. The CDR3 has 18 amino acids. V lost 0 bases and J lost 5; bases outside the gene matches: 11. The germline V gene encodes CDR1 MGHRA and CDR2 YSYEKL. The CDR3 is CASSQELAGANWVDTQYF. CDR3 nucleotides: TGCGCCAGCAGCCAAGAGCTAGCGGGGGCGAACTGGGTAGATACGCAGTATTTT.

This clonotype was detected a few times. The chain employs TRBV5-1 and TRBJ2-7; 11 bases are shared with TRBD2. The germline V gene encodes CDR1 SGHRS and CDR2 YFSETQ. This CDR3 region has 15 residues. The V and J ends lost 0 bases and 5 bases, in that order; junction bases with no gene match: 4. CDR3: CASSLELAGDNEQYF. In nucleotides, the CDR3 is TGCGCCAGCAGCTTGGAACTAGCGGGAGACAACGAGCAGTACTTC.

The J gene is TRBJ2-7, the V gene TRBV6-5, with D perhaps being TRBD1 or TRBD2 (5 bases each). The V and J ends lost 4 bases and 5 bases respectively, with 12 bases between them. From germline, CDR1 is MNHEY and CDR2 SVGAGI. This CDR3 region has 13 residues. This CDR3 reads CASSSSRENEQYF. CDR3 coding DNA: TGTGCCAGCAGTTCATCCAGGGAGAACGAGCAGTACTTC.

This rearrangement joins TRBV5-4 to TRBJ1-1; TRBD1 might be the D (5 bases). Trimming removed 2 bases from V and 11 bases from J, with 25 bases in between. CDR1 and CDR2 from the germline V gene are SGHNT and YYREEE (reference sequence). The CDR3 spans 16 residues. The CDR3 DNA reads TGTGCCAGCAGCTTTCTCGAACAGGCCCCGTCCAAGGGGGCTTTCTTT. It translates to CASSFLEQAPSKGAFF.

V usage is TRBV6-1 and J usage is TRBJ1-1; weak D call: TRBD1 (6 bases). There are 14 residues in the CDR3. V was shortened by 4 bases and J by 1 base, with 10 bases between the two germline ends. CDR1 MNHNS and CDR2 SASEGT come from the germline V gene. CDR3 DNA sequence: TGTGCCAGCAGTGCCGGGACAACGAACACTGAAGCTTTCTTT. Translated, it gives CASSAGTTNTEAFF.

The chain is built from TRBV7-9 and TRBJ2-5, with 11 bases aligning to TRBD2. V gave up 2 bases and J gave up 4 bases; unmatched junction bases: 6. This CDR3 region has 16 residues. In germline, CDR1 is SEHNR, CDR2 FQNEAQ (reference sequence). This CDR3 is CASSLWLAGGGETQYF. CDR3 bases: TGTGCCAGCAGCTTATGGCTAGCGGGAGGTGGAGAGACCCAGTACTTC.